This T cell receptor beta chain is from a study of sequential checkpoint blockade in melanoma. Study at large: Arm A got nivolumab then ipilimumab; arm B the reverse, 1:1. Both treatment sequences were followed by maintenance nivolumab.

CDR1 and CDR2 from the germline V gene are LGHNA and YSLEER. V lost 5 bases and J 6 bases, leaving 10 bases between the germline ends. This CDR3 contains 12 residues. The sample holds one count of this clone. The treatment here: randomized to nivolumab then ipilimumab (arm A) or the reverse (arm B). Patients had received no earlier DNA-damaging chemotherapy. From thawed PBMCs, live CD3+CD8+ cells negative for CD19 and CD56 were sorted. Clones were read by immunoSEQ multiplex PCR, and TCRdb kept only the in-frame ones, dropping some. The sample lists about 12,000 clones; about 80% were seen once. This TCR derives from a human donor with melanoma. This material consisted of CD8+ T cells sorted from blood (inferred from file names), taken from a patient given nivolumab and ipilimumab in sequence. The V call is TRBV4-3, the J call TRBJ1-1, with D unresolved. CDR3 coding DNA: TGCGCCAGCAGCGGATACGAGGCTGAAGCTTTCTTT. It codes for CASSGYEAEAFF.